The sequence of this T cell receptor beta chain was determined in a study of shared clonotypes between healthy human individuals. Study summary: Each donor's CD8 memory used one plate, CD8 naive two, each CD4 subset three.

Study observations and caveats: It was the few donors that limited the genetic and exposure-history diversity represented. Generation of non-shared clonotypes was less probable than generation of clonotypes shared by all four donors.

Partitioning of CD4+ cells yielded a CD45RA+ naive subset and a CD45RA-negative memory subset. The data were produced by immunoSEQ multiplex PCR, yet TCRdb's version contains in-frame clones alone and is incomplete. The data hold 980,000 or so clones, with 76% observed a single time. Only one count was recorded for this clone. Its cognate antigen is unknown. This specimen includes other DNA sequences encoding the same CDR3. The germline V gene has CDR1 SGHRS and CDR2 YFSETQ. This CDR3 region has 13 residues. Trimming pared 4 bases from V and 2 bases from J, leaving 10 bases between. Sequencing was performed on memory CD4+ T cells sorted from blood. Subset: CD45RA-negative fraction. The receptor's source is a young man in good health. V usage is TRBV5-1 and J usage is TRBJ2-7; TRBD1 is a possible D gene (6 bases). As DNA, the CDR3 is TGCGCCAGCAGCCTGACAGGACCCTACGAGCAGTACTTC. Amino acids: CASSLTGPYEQYF.